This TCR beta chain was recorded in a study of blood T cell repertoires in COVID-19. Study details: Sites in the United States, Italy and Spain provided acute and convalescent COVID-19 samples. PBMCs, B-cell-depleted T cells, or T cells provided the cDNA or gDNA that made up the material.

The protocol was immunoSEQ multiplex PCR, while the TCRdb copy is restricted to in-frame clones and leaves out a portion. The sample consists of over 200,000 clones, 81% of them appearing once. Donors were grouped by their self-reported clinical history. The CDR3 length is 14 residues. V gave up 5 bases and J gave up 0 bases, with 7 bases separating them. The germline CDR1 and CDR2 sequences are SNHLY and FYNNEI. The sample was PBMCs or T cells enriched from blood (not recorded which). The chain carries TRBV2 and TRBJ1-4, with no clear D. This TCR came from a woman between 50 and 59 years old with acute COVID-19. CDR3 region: CASSSEATNEKLFF. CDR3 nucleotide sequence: TGTGCCAGCAGTTCAGAGGCAACTAATGAAAAACTGTTTTTT.